Sequencing of this T cell receptor beta chain was carried out in a study of T cell responses to AZD1222 COVID-19 vaccine. The protocol was immunoSEQ multiplex PCR, while the TCRdb copy is restricted to in-frame clones and leaves out a portion. The sample lists some 100,000 clones; 85% to 90% were seen once. The J segment lost 2 bases and the V segment lost 1 base, leaving 6 bases of the junction unmatched. The CDR3 spans 16 residues. Germline-derived CDR1 and CDR2 are LGHDT and YNNKEL (reference sequence). Here the sequenced sample was peripheral blood, taken on day 0 of AZD1222 vaccination. The genes are TRBV3-1 (or the pseudogene TRBV3-2) and TRBJ2-7; the match to TRBD2 covers 9 bases. This clonotype was sampled from an adult in good health. The DNA of the CDR3 is TGTGCCAGCAGCCAAGTCGGGCGGGGGGGCCCCTACGAGCAGTACTTC. It translates to CASSQVGRGGPYEQYF.